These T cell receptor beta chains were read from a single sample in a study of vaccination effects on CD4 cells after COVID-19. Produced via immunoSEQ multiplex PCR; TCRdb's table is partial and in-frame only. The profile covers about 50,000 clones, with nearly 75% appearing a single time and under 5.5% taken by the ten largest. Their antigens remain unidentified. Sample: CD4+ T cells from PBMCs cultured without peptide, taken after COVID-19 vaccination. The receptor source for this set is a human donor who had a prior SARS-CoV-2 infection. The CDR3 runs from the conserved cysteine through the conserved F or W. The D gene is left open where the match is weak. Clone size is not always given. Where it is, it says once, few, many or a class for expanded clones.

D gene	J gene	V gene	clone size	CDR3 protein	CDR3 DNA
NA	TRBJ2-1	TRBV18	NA	CASSTSGVDNEQFF	TGTGCCAGCTCAACCTCAGGGGTAGACAATGAGCAGTTCTTC
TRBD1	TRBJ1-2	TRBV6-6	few	CASRNDWTGGPGYTF	TGTGCCAGCAGAAACGACTGGACAGGGGGCCCTGGCTACACCTTC
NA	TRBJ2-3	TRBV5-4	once	CASREGSTDTQYF	TGTGCCAGCAGAGAGGGGAGCACAGATACGCAGTATTTT
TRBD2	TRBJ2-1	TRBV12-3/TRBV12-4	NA	CASKGGRGGEQFF	TGTGCCAGCAAGGGCGGGAGGGGCGGTGAGCAGTTCTTC
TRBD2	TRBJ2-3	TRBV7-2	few	CASSLFGGSSTDTQYF	TGTGCCAGCAGCTTATTTGGCGGGAGTTCTACAGATACGCAGTATTTT
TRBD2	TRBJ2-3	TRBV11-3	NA	CASSPTSDTDTQYF	TGTGCCAGCAGCCCAACTAGCGACACAGATACGCAGTATTTT
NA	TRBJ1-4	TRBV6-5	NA	CASSYSGGRGNEKLFF	TGTGCCAGCAGTTACTCGGGGGGCCGGGGAAATGAAAAACTGTTTTTT
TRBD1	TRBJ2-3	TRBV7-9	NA	CASSLARGRTDTQYF	TGTGCCAGCAGCTTAGCAAGGGGGCGCACAGATACGCAGTATTTT
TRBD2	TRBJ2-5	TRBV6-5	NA	CASNDAWGSGRAQYF	TGTGCCAGCAACGACGCCTGGGGCTCCGGGAGGGCCCAGTACTTC
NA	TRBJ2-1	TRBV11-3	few	CASSLNTRRGSYNEQFF	TGTGCCAGCAGCTTAAACACTAGACGTGGATCCTACAATGAGCAGTTCTTC
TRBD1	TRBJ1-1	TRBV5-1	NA	CASSWDRGGTEAFF	TGCGCCAGCAGCTGGGACAGGGGGGGCACTGAAGCTTTCTTT
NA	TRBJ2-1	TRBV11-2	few	CASSPGLNNEQFF	TGTGCCAGCAGCCCAGGACTTAACAATGAGCAGTTCTTC
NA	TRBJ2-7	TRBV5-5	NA	CASSSSGLNEQYF	TGTGCCAGCAGCTCATCAGGTCTCAACGAGCAGTACTTC
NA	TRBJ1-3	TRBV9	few	CASRPTGDSGNTIYF	TGTGCCAGCAGGCCAACAGGCGACTCTGGAAACACCATATATTTT
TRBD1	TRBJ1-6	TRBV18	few	CASSLRDRGSDSPLHF	TGTGCCAGCTCACTTCGGGACAGGGGGTCTGATTCACCCCTCCACTTT
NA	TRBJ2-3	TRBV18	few	CASSRVSGADTQYF	TGTGCCAGCTCACGAGTTTCGGGCGCAGATACGCAGTATTTT